This TCR beta chain was captured in a study of regulatory T cells in long-lasting Graves disease. The wider study: Persistence in Graves' disease denoted antithyroid drug use beyond 5 years alongside positive TSH receptor antibodies.

The CDR3 has 11 amino acids. V gave up 7 bases and J gave up 4 bases, with 7 bases separating them. The germline gives CDR1 MNHEY, CDR2 SMNVEV (reference sequence). With iRepertoire HTBI primers and Arm-PCR of CDR3 regions, TCR beta libraries were built. One entry per CDR3 protein, called by TCRdb with MiXCR from the multiplex PCR reads. This sample yields some 280,000 distinct CDR3 sequences, of which around 21% are seen a single time; roughly 56% belongs to the top ten. Study results and caveats: Fewer public clonotypes were shared by new patients (approximately 1,000) than by persistent patients (2,741). Favoring TRBV28, TRBJ1-2 and TRBJ2-5 was a feature seen in persistent disease.

Time point of the sample: persistent/refractory GD, antithyroid drugs over 5 years with positive TRAb. PBMCs provided the RNA from which the TCR library was made. Each patient gave Nine milliliters of EDTA-anticoagulated peripheral blood. This clonotype showed up many times. Antigen specificity is unknown. The receptor was isolated from a female donor with Graves disease. This rearrangement joins TRBV27 to TRBJ2-5; maybe TRBD2 (5 bases). The input for sequencing was peripheral blood mononuclear cells (PBMCs), taken when the disease was refractory, from a patient treated with antithyroid drugs. The CDR3 sequence is CASTGGETQYF. The CDR3 region has the DNA TGTGCCAGCACAGGAGGAGAGACCCAGTACTTC.